Presented here are 26 T cell receptor beta chains from one specimen sequenced in a study of Ad26.COV2.S vaccination and SARS-CoV-2 variants. The assay was immunoSEQ multiplex PCR, and TCRdb's table has in-frame clones only and misses some. The sample has 350,000 to 500,000 clones, 75% to 95% seen once. The treatment was: roughly 18 received Ad26.COV2.S at low or high dose, single or two shots; several received placebo; per-sample allocation not given. Collection of the samples took place on day 63 after the first injection of vaccine or placebo. This material consisted of peripheral blood, taken in a trial of Ad26.COV2.S vaccine versus placebo. The receptors originated from a person aged 18-60 years who received the Ad26.COV2.S COVID-19 vaccine or a placebo.

This clone was found a few times. The gene calls are TRBV5-1 and TRBJ2-1; TRBD2 is a possible D gene (5 bases). Germline V gene sequence: CDR1 SGHRS, CDR2 YFSETQ. This CDR3 is built from 13 residues. The V and J ends lost 4 bases and 4 bases respectively, with 9 bases between them. Here the CDR3 DNA reads TGCGCCAGCAGCGCCGAGGGATACAATGAGCAGTTCTTC. This gives the protein CASSAEGYNEQFF.

The J gene is TRBJ1-1, the V gene TRBV18, with a weak D call TRBD1 (6 bases). V lost 3 bases, J lost 1 base, and 12 bases lay in between. This CDR3 comprises 15 residues. The germline V gene has CDR1 KGHSH and CDR2 LQKENI. The CDR3 coding sequence is TGTGCCAGCTCACCTCGCTGGACAGCGAACACTGAAGCTTTCTTT. Its protein is CASSPRWTANTEAFF. Full variable domain (remainder filled in from reference TRBV18 and TRBJ1-1): NAGVMQNPRHLVRRRGQEARLRCSPMKGHSHVYWYRQLPEEGLKFMVYLQKENIIDESGMPKERFSAEFPKEGPSILRIQQVVRGDSAAYFCASSPRWTANTEAFFGQGTRLTVV.

The chain uses TRBV3-1 (or the pseudogene TRBV3-2) and TRBJ2-7; TRBD1 agrees at 9 bases. Germline V gives CDR1 LGHDT, CDR2 YNNKEL (reference sequence). The CDR3 has 15 amino acids. The ends lost 2 bases at V and 4 bases at J; junction bases unmatched: 6. Here the CDR3 DNA reads TGTGCCAGCAGCCAACAACAGGGGGCGGTTTACGAGCAGTACTTC. It specifies CASSQQQGAVYEQYF.

The V call is TRBV9, the J call TRBJ1-6, with a tentative D call TRBD1 (5 bases). Germline CDR1 and CDR2: SGDLS and YYNGEE. With 0 bases removed from V and 8 bases from J, the gap between germline ends came to 12 bases. The CDR3 covers 15 residues. The CDR3 coding sequence is TGTGCCAGCAGCGTAGACGACAGAAGATATTCACCCCTCCACTTT. Its protein product is CASSVDDRRYSPLHF. Combining the CDR3 with reference TRBV9 and TRBJ1-6 gives the whole variable domain DSGVTQTPKHLITATGQRVTLRCSPRSGDLSVYWYQQSLDQGLQFLIQYYNGEERAKGNILERFSAQQFPDLHSELNLSSLELGDSALYFCASSVDDRRYSPLHFGNGTRLTVT.

This clone was counted once. This same CDR3 is encoded by further DNA sequences in the sample. In nucleotides, the CDR3 is TGTGCCAGCAGTTTAGCGGGAGCAGATACGCAGTATTTT. Protein product: CASSLAGADTQYF. The chain uses TRBV27 and TRBJ2-3; 7 positions agree with TRBD2. There are 13 residues in the CDR3. V lost 2 bases, J lost 4 bases, and 0 bases stayed unmatched. Germline values: CDR1 MNHEY, CDR2 SMNVEV (reference sequence).

The V gene is TRBV29-1, the J gene TRBJ1-5; unclear D gene. V gave up 6 bases and J gave up 4 bases, with 16 bases separating them. CDR1 is SQVTM, CDR2 ANQGSEA, per germline. The CDR3 extends over 14 amino acids. CDR3 in DNA: TGCAGCGTCAGAAACAGCGGTGGGAATCAGCCCCAGCATTTT. Protein product: CSVRNSGGNQPQHF.

The V gene is TRBV9, the J gene TRBJ2-1, with 10 nucleotides matching TRBD2. The CDR3 is 20 amino acids. V lost 3 bases to trimming and J lost 7 bases; unmatched junction nucleotides: 22. In germline, CDR1 is SGDLS, CDR2 YYNGEE. The CDR3 loop is CASSAKILPSGSSPGNEQFF. DNA for the CDR3: TGTGCCAGCAGCGCCAAGATTCTCCCTAGCGGGAGCTCCCCGGGGAATGAGCAGTTCTTC. Looking up the rest from reference TRBV9 and TRBJ2-1 gives the full variable domain: DSGVTQTPKHLITATGQRVTLRCSPRSGDLSVYWYQQSLDQGLQFLIQYYNGEERAKGNILERFSAQQFPDLHSELNLSSLELGDSALYFCASSAKILPSGSSPGNEQFFGPGTRLTVL.

The chain uses TRBV7-2 and TRBJ2-3, with unresolved D. The CDR3 consists of 15 residues. Trimming pared 4 bases from V and 3 bases from J, leaving 14 bases between. Per germline, CDR1 SGHTA and CDR2 FQGNSA. CDR3 sequence reads: CASSSLPGLTDTQYF. CDR3 DNA sequence: TGTGCCAGCAGCTCGCTCCCCGGTTTGACAGATACGCAGTATTTT.

The rearrangement joins TRBV6-2 or TRBV6-3 to TRBJ2-1, with 9 bases identical to TRBD2. The CDR3 loop spans 16 amino acids. Germline lookup yields CDR1 MNHEY and CDR2 SVGEGT. The V and J ends lost 2 bases and 3 bases, in that order; junction bases with no gene match: 5. CDR3 residues: CASSYVETSGYNEQFF. The DNA for the CDR3 is TGTGCCAGCAGTTACGTTGAGACTAGCGGCTACAATGAGCAGTTCTTC.

The chain has TRBV2 and TRBJ2-1; the D gene is possibly TRBD1 (7 bases). The CDR3 length is 14 residues. The germline CDR1 and CDR2 sequences are SNHLY and FYNNEI. The germline V and J ends were trimmed by 4 bases and 3 bases, with 10 bases remaining between them. In nucleotides, the CDR3 is TGTGCCAGCAGTGTTCAGGGGGGCTACAATGAGCAGTTCTTC. The encoded protein is CASSVQGGYNEQFF.

The V call is TRBV19, the J call TRBJ2-3; unclear D gene. The CDR3 runs to 16 residues. V was clipped by 1 base and J by 1 base, with 12 bases between them. The germline gives CDR1 LNHDA, CDR2 SQIVND (reference sequence). The CDR3 protein is CASSIGGIHRTDTQYF. The CDR3 coding sequence is TGTGCCAGTAGTATAGGTGGCATCCACCGCACAGATACGCAGTATTTT.

This clone was counted a single time. The J gene is TRBJ2-7, the V gene TRBV24-1; 8 nucleotides align to TRBD1. J gave up 6 bases and V 4 bases, and 7 bases lay outside the gene matches. CDR3 length: 14 amino acids. Germline-derived CDR1 and CDR2 are KGHDR and SFDVKD. The CDR3 DNA reads as TGTGCCACCAGTGACCGGGACAGGTTGGCCGAGCAGTACTTC. Translation: CATSDRDRLAEQYF.

The rearrangement uses TRBV18 and TRBJ2-7; tentatively, D is TRBD2 (6 bases). CDR1 and CDR2 (germline): KGHSH, LQKENI. The CDR3 length is 13 residues. The V and J ends lost 3 bases and 5 bases respectively, with 11 bases between them. Here the CDR3 reads CASSPGGGNEQYF. CDR3 DNA: TGTGCCAGCTCACCCGGGGGAGGTAACGAGCAGTACTTC.

The gene calls are TRBV5-5 and TRBJ2-7; 9 bases agree with TRBD2. CDR1 and CDR2 (germline): SGHKS, YYEKEE (reference sequence). Trimming at V came to 0 bases and at J to 2 bases, leaving 9 bases not matched to a gene. This CDR3 contains 17 residues. CDR3 loop: CASSLVAGGREPYEQYF. CDR3 nucleotides: TGTGCCAGCAGCTTGGTCGCGGGAGGGAGGGAACCCTACGAGCAGTACTTC. The full variable domain, rest sourced from reference TRBV5-5 and TRBJ2-7, is DAGVTQSPTHLIKTRGQQVTLRCSPISGHKSVSWYQQVLGQGPQFIFQYYEKEERGRGNFPDRFSARQFPNYSSELNVNALLLGDSALYLCASSLVAGGREPYEQYFGPGTRLTVT.

V usage is TRBV21-1 and J usage is TRBJ2-4; whether TRBD2, the table's D call, matches the DNA was not checked. TRBV21-1 is deemed a pseudogene. This CDR3 has 16 residues. The CDR3 DNA reads as TGTGCCAGCAGCAAAGGGGTAGGACTAGCCAAAAACATTCAGTACTTC. Residues: CASSKGVGLAKNIQYF.

CDR3 sequence: CASSYWTVETQYF. The DNA of the CDR3 is TGTGCCAGCAGTTACTGGACAGTTGAGACCCAGTACTTC. J is TRBJ2-5 and V is TRBV6-2 or TRBV6-3, with D possibly being TRBD1 (6 bases). This CDR3 is 13 amino acids long. CDR1 is MNHEY and CDR2 is SVGEGT in the germline V gene. Trimming shortened V by 1 base and J by 5 bases, and 8 bases separated the two germline ends.

This chain connects TRBV29-1 to TRBJ1-2; D is ambiguous. V lost 3 bases and J 8 bases, leaving 4 bases between the germline ends. CDR1 is SQVTM and CDR2 is ANQGSEA in the germline V gene. The CDR3 runs to 9 residues. Here the CDR3 DNA reads TGCAGCGTTGACGCGGGCTACACCTTC. Translation: CSVDAGYTF.

This chain links TRBV21-1 with TRBJ1-1. TRBV21-1 is annotated as a pseudogene. This CDR3 has 16 residues. The DNA for the CDR3 is TGTGCCAGCAGTCCCAACCCGATAGGGAGTTGGCCTGAAGCTTTCTTT. Its protein product is CASSPNPIGSWPEAFF.

The chain uses TRBV11-2 and TRBJ2-3; possible D gene TRBD1, 7 bases. Germline loops: CDR1 SGHAT, CDR2 FQNNGV. The CDR3 sequence is 16 residues long. V was clipped by 5 bases and J by 2 bases, with 17 bases between them. CDR3 protein: CASSPGAGQFTDTQYF. As DNA, the CDR3 is TGTGCCAGCAGCCCAGGGGCGGGACAGTTCACAGATACGCAGTATTTT.

J is TRBJ2-7 and V is TRBV5-4; D gene unclear. The V gene's germline CDR1 is SGHNT and CDR2 YYREEE (reference sequence). The ends were cut back, 0 bases at V and 5 bases at J, with 6 bases in the middle. This CDR3 is 12 amino acids long. In nucleotides, the CDR3 is TGTGCCAGCAGCTTGGTGGGCGACGAGCAGTACTTC. Its protein product is CASSLVGDEQYF.

The chain employs TRBV21-1 and TRBJ2-7. TRBV21-1 is tagged as a pseudogene. CDR3 size: 14 residues. The chain's CDR3 is CATLNPGPHYEQYF. As DNA, the CDR3 is TGTGCCACCCTTAACCCGGGACCGCACTACGAGCAGTACTTC.

The J gene is TRBJ1-5, the V gene TRBV27; 8 bases are a match to TRBD1. The CDR3 is 14 residues long. The V segment lost 7 bases and the J segment 4 bases; nucleotides outside the gene matches: 6. Germline V gene lookup returns CDR1 MNHEY and CDR2 SMNVEV (reference sequence). DNA of the CDR3: TGTGCCAGCATCGAAACAGGGGGTAATCAGCCCCAGCATTTT. Translating gives CASIETGGNQPQHF.

This chain connects TRBV11-2 to TRBJ2-3; 9 bases map to TRBD2. The CDR3 totals 19 residues. CDR1 SGHAT and CDR2 FQNNGV come from the germline V gene. The ends lost 1 base at V and 0 bases at J; junction bases unmatched: 11. The CDR3 reads CASSLGVLAGLSSTDTQYF. CDR3 nucleotides: TGTGCCAGCAGCTTAGGGGTACTAGCGGGCCTATCTAGCACAGATACGCAGTATTTT.

The chain is built from TRBV7-9 and TRBJ2-5; 10 bases fit TRBD2. CDR1 is SEHNR, CDR2 FQNEAQ, per germline (reference sequence). The ends lost 3 bases at V and 5 bases at J; junction bases unmatched: 12. The CDR3 has 17 amino acids. CDR3 sequence (DNA): TGTGCCAGCAGCTTTGGGCTAGCGGGAGTAACGCGGGAGACCCAGTACTTC. It encodes CASSFGLAGVTRETQYF.

The V and J genes are TRBV19 and TRBJ2-2, with 8 bases lining up with TRBD1. CDR3 length: 15 amino acids. In germline, CDR1 is LNHDA, CDR2 SQIVND (reference sequence). J was trimmed by 6 bases and V by 6 bases; bases with no gene match: 9. CDR3 sequence (DNA): TGTGCCAGTAGGGAGGACAGGGTTAATGCCGGGGAGCTGTTTTTT. It codes for CASREDRVNAGELFF.

The J gene is TRBJ2-1, the V gene TRBV15, with 11 positions matching TRBD1. This CDR3 contains 15 residues. Looked up from germline, CDR1 is LNHNV and CDR2 is YYDKDF (reference sequence). V trimming: 4 bases; J trimming: 5 bases; junction bases outside the gene matches: 4. The CDR3 DNA follows: TGTGCCACCAGCATAGGACAGGGGGCCGACAATGAGCAGTTCTTC. Its translation is CATSIGQGADNEQFF.